The 13 T cell receptor beta chains below come from one sample, sequenced in a study of CD8+ T cells in alopecia areata. Isolated RNA was reverse transcribed into cDNA used as the sequencing template. The table came from immunoSEQ multiplex PCR; TCRdb's copy has only in-frame clones and leaves some out. The sample holds approximately 19,000 clones, and no clone turns up only once. On the basis of CD4, CD8alpha, NKG2D, NKG2ACE and other markers, pooled cutaneous lymph node cells were sorted. The sequencing input was CD8+ T cells sorted from a lymph node. These receptors all come from a C3H/HeJ mouse with alopecia areata. The strain's MHC haplotype is H2-k.

This clone was detected ten times or more. Gene names follow the mouse nomenclature. The read finishes 4 residues shy of the CDR3 end, and the germline J gene is used to complete it. The chain is built from TRBV13-1 and TRBJ1-2, with D possibly TRBD1 on 6 matching bases. The V end was cut by 3 bases, the J end by 0 bases, with 9 bases between. Germline lookup yields CDR1 NSHNY and CDR2 SYGAGN. The CDR3 is 14 residues long. The DNA read from the CDR3 is TGTGCCAGCAGTGGCGACAGGACAAACTCC. Protein: CASSGDRTNS. The full CDR3 is CASSGDRTNSDYTF.

This clone was detected many times. Gene names are the mouse ones. The CDR3 goes on 4 residues after the read ends, and that part is filled in from the germline J gene. The J gene is TRBJ2-2, the V gene TRBV16; TRBD2 matches at 8 bases. This CDR3 is built from 14 residues. V lost 5 bases, J lost 2 bases, and 1 base stayed unmatched. Per germline, CDR1 SGHSA and CDR2 FRNQAP. The part of the CDR3 DNA that was read is TGTGCAAGCAGCCGGGACTGGAACACCGGG. Its protein product is CASSRDWNTG. The whole CDR3 reads CASSRDWNTGQLYF.

Remarks on this clone: Genes and germline come from the mouse. The DNA read from the CDR3 is TGTGCCAGCGGTGAGACAGGGGGCTATGCT. It encodes CASGETGGYA. The CDR3 in its entirety is CASGETGGYAEQFF. The chain is built from TRBV13-2 and TRBJ2-1; 9 positions match TRBD1. The missing CDR3 end, 4 residues past where the read stops, is filled in from the germline J gene. The CDR3 covers 14 residues. From germline, CDR1 is NNHNN and CDR2 SYGAGS (reference sequence). V trimming: 2 bases; J trimming: 3 bases; junction bases outside the gene matches: 0.

Concerning this clone itself: Any gene name here is a mouse gene name. The CDR3 end falls 4 residues outside the read, so it is completed with the germline J gene. V gene TRBV19 combines with J gene TRBJ2-1; TRBD1 aligns across 7 bases. V was clipped by 4 bases and J by 2 bases; unmatched bases: 9. This CDR3 is 16 amino acids long. The germline CDR1 and CDR2 sequences are FNHDT and SITEND (reference sequence). The covered CDR3 bases are TGTGCCAGCAGTCCCCACCAGGGGGTGGACTATGCT. Protein sequence: CASSPHQGVDYA. The full CDR3 protein reads CASSPHQGVDYAEQFF.

This clone has a count of ten or more. The listed TCRdb protein conflicts with the DNA translation at residue 12, and the protein shown is translated directly from the DNA. Genes and germline are mouse. From the germline J gene comes the end of the CDR3, since the read stops 3 residues before it. The V gene is TRBV13-3, the J gene TRBJ1-6; perhaps TRBD1 as D (6 bases). TRBJ1-6 is an ORF for which the function is uncertain. There are 15 residues in the CDR3. Germline V gene data show CDR1 as NNHDY and CDR2 as SYVADS. V was pared by 1 base and J by 8 bases, with 13 bases between. CDR3 DNA, as far as it was read: TGTGCCAGCAGTGATCTGGGGGGCTCGGATTCGCCC. As protein: CASSDLGGSDSP. The whole CDR3 sequence is CASSDLGGSDSPLYF.

The sample holds many counts of this clone. Any gene name here is a mouse gene name. Read data end 4 residues before the CDR3 end; the end is taken from the germline J gene. The chain has TRBV19 and TRBJ2-1; D unclear. The CDR3 runs to 14 residues. The germline V gene has CDR1 FNHDT and CDR2 SITEND (reference sequence). The V end lost 1 base, the J end lost 0 bases, and 5 bases lay between the germline ends. The CDR3 reads CASSIQINYAEQFF. The sequenced part of the CDR3 DNA is TGTGCCAGCAGTATACAGATTAACTATGCT. Supplemented by reference TRBV19 and TRBJ2-1, the full variable domain reads GGIITQTPKFLIGQEGQKLTLKCQQNFNHDTMYWYRQDSGKGLRLIYYSITENDLQKGDLSEGYDASREKKSSFSLTVTSAQKNEMAVFLCASSIQINYAEQFFGPGTRLTVL.

This clone was counted at least ten times. Gene labels here are mouse ones. The read terminates 4 residues ahead of where the CDR3 ends, so the germline J gene completes it. The chain recombines TRBV13-3 with TRBJ1-2, with a possible D match to TRBD1 (6 bases). Germline V gene sequence: CDR1 NNHDY, CDR2 SYVADS. The CDR3 is made up of 13 amino acids. CDR3 bases read: TGTGCCAGCAGAGGACTGGGGGGGCGC. Its protein is CASRGLGGR. The whole CDR3 region reads CASRGLGGRDYTF.

For this clone: Germline and genes here are mouse. The read gets to within 4 residues of the CDR3 end, and the germline J gene fills in the rest. This rearrangement joins TRBV1 to TRBJ2-7, with TRBD1 matching 9 bases. CDR3 size: 13 residues. Germline CDR1 NSQYPW, CDR2 LRSPGD (reference sequence). Partial CDR3 DNA: TGCACCTGCAGTGCGGACAGGGGATAT. Its translation is CTCSADRGY. The full CDR3 reads CTCSADRGYEQYF.

The sample holds many counts of this clone. Gene names follow the mouse nomenclature. The CDR3 end is not reached by the read, which stops 4 residues before it; the germline J gene fills it in. Other DNA sequences of this sample code for an identical CDR3. The chain carries TRBV1 and TRBJ1-1; 7 bases line up with TRBD1. CDR1 is NSQYPW, CDR2 LRSPGD, per germline (reference sequence). The length of the CDR3 is 14 residues. Trimming cost V 1 base and J 3 bases; bases outside gene matches: 2. The CDR3 loop reads CTCSAGQGDTEVFF. CDR3 DNA (partial): TGCACCTGCAGTGCAGGACAGGGAGACACA. Full variable domain (outside the CDR3, taken from reference TRBV1 and TRBJ1-1): VTLLEQNPRWRLVPRGQAVNLRCILKNSQYPWMSWYQQDLQKQLQWLFTLRSPGDKEVKSLPGADYLATRVTDTELRLQVANMSQGRTLYCTCSAGQGDTEVFFGKGTRLTVV.

A few counts support this clone. Gene names refer to mouse genes. The read ends 4 residues before the CDR3 terminus; that terminus is restored from the germline J gene. The chain is built from TRBV19 and TRBJ2-4; D might be TRBD1 (6 bases). CDR3 length: 14 amino acids. V was shortened by 5 bases and J by 0 bases, with 10 bases between the two germline ends. Germline lookup yields CDR1 FNHDT and CDR2 SITEND (reference sequence). CDR3 amino acids: CASSRDNSQNTLYF. The CDR3 bases that were read are TGTGCCAGCAGCCGGGACAATAGTCAAAAC.

Only a few counts were recorded for this clone. The protein here is the DNA translation, as the TCRdb protein differs from it at residue 11. Gene names denote mouse genes. With the read ending 3 residues before the CDR3 end, the germline J gene is used to fill in that end. The gene calls are TRBV19 and TRBJ1-3, with a tentative D call TRBD1 (6 bases). CDR1 is FNHDT, CDR2 SITEND, per germline (reference sequence). V lost 2 bases and J 4 bases, leaving 10 bases between the germline ends. The CDR3 totals 14 residues. Incomplete CDR3 DNA: TGTGCCAGCAGTATGCCAGGGGAAGGAAATACG. It codes for CASSMPGEGNT. In full, the CDR3 is CASSMPGEGNTLYF.

This clone was seen a handful of times. TCRdb gives a protein that differs at residue 12 from what the DNA encodes, so the protein here is translated from the DNA. Gene labels here are mouse ones. Read coverage stops 3 residues before the CDR3 terminus; the germline J gene supplies the remainder. This chain links TRBV19 with TRBJ1-3; 7 bases fit TRBD1. Germline V CDR1 and CDR2: FNHDT, SITEND (reference sequence). After removal of 2 bases from V and 2 bases from J, the junction contained 4 bases not matched to a gene. This CDR3 has 15 residues. The covered CDR3 bases are TGTGCCAGCAGTATCCCCGACAGGGCTGGAAATACG. This translates into CASSIPDRAGNT. The complete CDR3 protein is CASSIPDRAGNTLYF.

This clone was found a few times. Gene names are the mouse ones. The CDR3 end falls 4 residues outside the read, so it is completed with the germline J gene. The chain has TRBV19 and TRBJ2-1; TRBD1 matches 7 bases. This CDR3 has 12 residues. Germline assignment: CDR1 FNHDT and CDR2 SITEND (reference sequence). The CDR3 loop is CASSKDRAEQFF. CDR3 DNA, as far as it was read: TGTGCCAGCAGTAAGGACAGGGCT.